The 2 T cell receptor beta chains presented below share a single source sample, sequenced in a study of radiation and T cells in renal cell carcinoma (dated by TCRdb to the early 2020s). What this sample's time point label stands for: baseline pretreatment blood. The sample's treatment or condition, from its label and the paper: 15 Gy SBRT to primary tumor, nephrectomy 4 weeks later. The method behind the library was the immunoSEQ multiplex PCR assay. TCRdb stores this immuneACCESS table with in-frame sequences only. Part of the clones is absent; in the studies checked, under half of the shortfall reflects unresolved V genes, and no reason is known for the rest. Recorded for this sample are 130,000 to 150,000 clones; 88% of them occurred a single time. The leading ten clones occupy around 4.1% of the sample. The source material was blood, sampled from a patient whose treatment included radiotherapy and nephrectomy. All receptors come from a woman aged 70 to 79 with renal cell carcinoma.

This chain links TRBV15 with TRBJ2-5; TRBD2 agrees at 8 bases. The CDR3 length is 18 residues. The germline CDR1 and CDR2 sequences are LNHNV and YYDKDF (reference sequence). Losses at the gene ends were 6 bases for V and 4 bases for J; bases not matched to a gene: 19. This CDR3 reads CATRAPGRGVGRVETQYF. In DNA form, the CDR3 reads TGTGCCACCAGAGCGCCCGGGAGGGGAGTCGGCCGCGTAGAGACCCAGTACTTC.

The rearrangement joins TRBV28 to TRBJ2-7; the match to TRBD1 covers 8 bases. CDR1 and CDR2 from the germline V gene are MDHEN and SYDVKM. The CDR3 totals 15 residues. V was pared by 5 bases and J by 5 bases, with 11 bases of the junction left unmatched. The CDR3 DNA reads as TGTGCCAGCAGTCCCACGGACAGGGTAACTAACGAGCAGTACTTC. Its translation: CASSPTDRVTNEQYF.